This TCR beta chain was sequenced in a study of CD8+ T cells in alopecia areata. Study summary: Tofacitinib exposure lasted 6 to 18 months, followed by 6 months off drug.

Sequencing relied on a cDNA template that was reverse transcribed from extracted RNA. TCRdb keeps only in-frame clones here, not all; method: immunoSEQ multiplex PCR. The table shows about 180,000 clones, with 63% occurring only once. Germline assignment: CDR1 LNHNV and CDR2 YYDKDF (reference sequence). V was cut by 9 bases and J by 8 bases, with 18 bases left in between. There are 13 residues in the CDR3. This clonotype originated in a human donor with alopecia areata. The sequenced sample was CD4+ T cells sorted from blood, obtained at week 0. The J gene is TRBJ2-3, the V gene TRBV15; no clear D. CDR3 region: CATSPRATGTQYF. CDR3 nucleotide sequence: TGTGCCACGAGTCCAAGGGCCACGGGTACGCAGTATTTT.